This paragraph covers one TCR beta chain sequence. Antigen unknown. Template material for amplifying TCR beta CDR3 regions consisted of RNA transcripts. With the HTBI primer set, the TCR CDR3 went through a first round of RT-PCR. TCRdb reprocessed the multiplex PCR reads with MiXCR, giving one entry per CDR3 protein. The sample lists hundreds of thousands of distinct CDR3 sequences, approximately 15% occurring once. The germline CDR1 and CDR2 sequences are MNHNS and SASEGT. CDR3 length: 14 amino acids. With V trimmed by 6 bases and J by 5 bases, 7 bases remained unmatched. Together with thyroid ultrasound, orbital computed tomography, serum thyroxine and TRAb, clinical symptoms were used for diagnoses. These data belong to a study of T cells in Graves' hyperthyroidism and ophthalmopathy. Study-wide background: Before any treatment, at initial diagnosis, peripheral blood was collected.

Study-wide results and limits: Blood also held most thyroid clonotypes expanded beyond 0.001. Model predictions of ophthalmopathy came a median approximately 6 months before onset.

This receptor was taken from a woman aged 40 to 50 with Graves' ophthalmopathy. The chain carries TRBV6-1 and TRBJ2-3; 8 nucleotides agree with TRBD2. Sequenced: blood. CDR3 DNA: TGTGCCAGCAGGGACGGGGGGGCCTTAGATACGCAGTATTTT. It is translated as CASRDGGALDTQYF.